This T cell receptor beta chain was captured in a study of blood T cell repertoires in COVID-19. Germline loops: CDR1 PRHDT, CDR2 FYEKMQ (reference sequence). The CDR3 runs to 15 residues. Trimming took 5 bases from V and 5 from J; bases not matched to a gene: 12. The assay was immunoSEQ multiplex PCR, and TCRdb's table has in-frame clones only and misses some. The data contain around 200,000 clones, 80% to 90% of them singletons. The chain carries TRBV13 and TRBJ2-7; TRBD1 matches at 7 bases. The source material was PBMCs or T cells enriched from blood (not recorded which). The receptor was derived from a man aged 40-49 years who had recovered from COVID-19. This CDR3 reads CASSLTGTVFDEQYF. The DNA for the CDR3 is TGTGCCAGCAGCCTAACCGGGACAGTTTTCGACGAGCAGTACTTC. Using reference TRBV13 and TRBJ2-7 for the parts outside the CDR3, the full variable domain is AAGVIQSPRHLIKEKRETATLKCYPIPRHDTVYWYQQGPGQDPQFLISFYEKMQSDKGSIPDRFSAQQFSDYHSELNMSSLELGDSALYFCASSLTGTVFDEQYFGPGTRLTVT.